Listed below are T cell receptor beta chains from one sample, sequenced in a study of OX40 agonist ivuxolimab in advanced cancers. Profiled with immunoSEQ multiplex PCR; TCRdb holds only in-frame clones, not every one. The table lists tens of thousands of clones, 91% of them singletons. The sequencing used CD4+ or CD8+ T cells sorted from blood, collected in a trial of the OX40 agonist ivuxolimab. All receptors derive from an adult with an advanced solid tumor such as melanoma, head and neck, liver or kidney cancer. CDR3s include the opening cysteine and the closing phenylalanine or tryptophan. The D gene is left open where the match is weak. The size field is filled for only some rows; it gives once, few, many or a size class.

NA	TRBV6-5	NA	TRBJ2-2	CASSYRGPYAGELFF	TGTGCCAGCAGTTATAGAGGGCCCTACGCCGGGGAGCTGTTTTTT
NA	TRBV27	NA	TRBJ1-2	CASSTDGGMYGYTF	TGTGCCAGCAGCACCGACGGAGGAATGTATGGCTACACCTTC
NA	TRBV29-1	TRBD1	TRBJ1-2	CSARTGPNYGYTF	TGCAGCGCCCGGACAGGTCCTAACTATGGCTACACCTTC
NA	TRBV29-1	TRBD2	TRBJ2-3	CSVDGGTSGASTDTQYF	TGCAGCGTTGACGGGGGAACTAGCGGCGCTAGCACAGATACGCAGTATTTT
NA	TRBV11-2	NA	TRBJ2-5	CASSLMDGIQETQYF	TGTGCCAGCAGCTTGATGGATGGGATCCAAGAGACCCAGTACTTC
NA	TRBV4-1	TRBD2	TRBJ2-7	CASSQAAGGGEQYF	TGCGCCAGCAGCCAAGCGGCGGGGGGTGGTGAGCAGTACTTC
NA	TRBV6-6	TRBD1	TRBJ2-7	CASRLGQGDSYEQYF	TGTGCCAGCAGACTCGGACAGGGCGACTCCTACGAGCAGTACTTC
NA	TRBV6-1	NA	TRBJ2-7	CASSNSRSYEQYF	TGTGCCAGCAGTAACAGTCGATCCTACGAGCAGTACTTC
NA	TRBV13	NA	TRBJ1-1	CASSRIGGTEAFF	TGTGCCAGCAGCCGCATAGGGGGCACTGAAGCTTTCTTT
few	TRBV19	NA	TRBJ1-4	CASSNPQGYDEKLFF	TGTGCCAGTAGTAACCCGCAGGGTTACGATGAAAAACTGTTTTTT
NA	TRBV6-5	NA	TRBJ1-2	CASSLTGTAYGYTF	TGTGCCAGCAGTCTGACCGGGACGGCATATGGCTACACCTTC
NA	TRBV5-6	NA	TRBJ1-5	CASSLGQSLSYSNQPQHF	TGTGCCAGCAGCTTGGGACAGAGCTTGTCCTATAGCAATCAGCCCCAGCATTTT
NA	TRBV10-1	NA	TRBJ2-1	CASSAFSGNVAGNEQFF	TGCGCCAGCAGTGCGTTCTCCGGGAACGTCGCCGGCAATGAGCAGTTCTTC
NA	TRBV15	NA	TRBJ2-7	CATSRTGEEQYF	TGTGCCACCAGCAGAACCGGGGAGGAGCAGTACTTC
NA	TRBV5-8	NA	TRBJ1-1	CASTKNGAESTEAFF	TGTGCCAGCACCAAGAATGGGGCAGAGAGCACTGAAGCTTTCTTT
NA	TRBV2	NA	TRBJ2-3	CASSDWQEVPDTQYF	TGTGCCAGCAGTGATTGGCAGGAAGTCCCAGATACGCAGTATTTT
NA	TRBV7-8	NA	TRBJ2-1	CASSLAETGEGGNEQFF	TGTGCCAGCAGCTTAGCGGAGACAGGGGAGGGAGGCAATGAGCAGTTCTTC
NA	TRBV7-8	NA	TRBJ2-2	CASSLLVGTAGELFF	TGTGCCAGCAGCTTATTGGTTGGGACCGCCGGGGAGCTGTTTTTT
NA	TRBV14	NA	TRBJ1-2	CASSQVPAFDGYTF	TGTGCCAGCAGCCAGGTCCCTGCGTTTGACGGCTACACCTTC
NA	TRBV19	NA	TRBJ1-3	CASSPQDSSGNTIYF	TGTGCCAGTAGTCCGCAGGACAGCTCTGGAAACACCATATATTTT
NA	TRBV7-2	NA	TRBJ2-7	CASSPFGEQYF	TGTGCCAGCAGCCCCTTTGGCGAGCAGTACTTC
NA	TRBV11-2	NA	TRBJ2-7	CASSLPDYYEQYF	TGTGCCAGCAGCTTACCGGACTACTACGAGCAGTACTTC
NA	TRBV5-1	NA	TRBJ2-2	CASSSPYREDTGELFF	TGCGCCAGCAGCTCCCCCTACAGGGAGGACACCGGGGAGCTGTTTTTT
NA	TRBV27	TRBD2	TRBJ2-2	CASSSGGLMLTGELFF	TGTGCCAGCAGTTCGGGGGGGCTGATGCTTACCGGGGAGCTGTTTTTT
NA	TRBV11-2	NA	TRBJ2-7	CASTFWAYEQYF	TGTGCCAGCACCTTTTGGGCCTACGAGCAGTACTTC